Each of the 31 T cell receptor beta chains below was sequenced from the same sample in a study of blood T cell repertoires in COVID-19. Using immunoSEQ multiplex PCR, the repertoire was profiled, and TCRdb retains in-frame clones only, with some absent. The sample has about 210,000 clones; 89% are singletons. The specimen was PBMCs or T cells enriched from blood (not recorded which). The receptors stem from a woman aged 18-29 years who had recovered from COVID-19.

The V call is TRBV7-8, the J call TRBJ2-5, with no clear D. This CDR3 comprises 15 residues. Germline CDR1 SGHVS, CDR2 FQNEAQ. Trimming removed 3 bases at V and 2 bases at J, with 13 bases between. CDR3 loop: CASSLVRVKQETQYF. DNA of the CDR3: TGTGCCAGCAGCTTGGTACGAGTTAAACAAGAGACCCAGTACTTC.

The CDR3 nucleotides are TGTGCCACCAGTGCCCCCGGACAGGGAACAGATACGCAGTATTTT. Residues: CATSAPGQGTDTQYF. The rearrangement links TRBV24-1 to TRBJ2-3, with 8 nucleotides matching TRBD1. Germline CDR1 is KGHDR and CDR2 is SFDVKD. The junction had 6 bases not matched to a gene; V was cut back by 5 bases and J by 3 bases. There are 15 residues in the CDR3.

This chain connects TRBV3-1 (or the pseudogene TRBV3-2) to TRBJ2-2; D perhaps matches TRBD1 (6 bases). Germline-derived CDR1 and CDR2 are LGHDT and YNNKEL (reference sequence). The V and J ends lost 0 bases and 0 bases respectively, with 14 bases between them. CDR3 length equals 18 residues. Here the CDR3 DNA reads TGTGCCAGCAGCCAAGATGCTTGGACAGCCGCGAACACCGGGGAGCTGTTTTTT. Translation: CASSQDAWTAANTGELFF.

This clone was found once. The CDR3 DNA is TGCGCCAGCAGCTCGTCTAGCGGCCGTTACTACAATGAGCAGTTCTTC. It is translated as CASSSSSGRYYNEQFF. The V gene is TRBV5-1, the J gene TRBJ2-1; 7 bases align to TRBD2. Germline V CDR1 and CDR2: SGHRS, YFSETQ. With V trimmed by 3 bases and J by 3 bases, 9 bases remained unmatched. CDR3 length equals 16 residues.

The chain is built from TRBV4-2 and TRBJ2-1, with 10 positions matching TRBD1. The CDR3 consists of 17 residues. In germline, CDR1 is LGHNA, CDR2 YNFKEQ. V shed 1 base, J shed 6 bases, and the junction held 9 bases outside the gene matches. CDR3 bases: TGTGCCAGCAGCCAAGGAAAGGGACAGGGGATTCTCAATGAGCAGTTCTTC. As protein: CASSQGKGQGILNEQFF.

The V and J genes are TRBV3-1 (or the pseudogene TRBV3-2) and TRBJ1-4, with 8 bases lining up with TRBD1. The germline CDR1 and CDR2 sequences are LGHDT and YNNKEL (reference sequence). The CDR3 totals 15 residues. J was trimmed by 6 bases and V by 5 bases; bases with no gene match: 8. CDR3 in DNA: TGTGCCAGCAGCTTACCAGGGGGCTTAGATGAAAAACTGTTTTTT. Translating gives CASSLPGGLDEKLFF.

CDR3 nucleotide sequence: TGCGCCAGCAGCTTGGGGAACCCAACCGGGACTCTTTATGGCTACACCTTC. Amino acid sequence: CASSLGNPTGTLYGYTF. The chain joins TRBV5-1 to TRBJ1-2; D may be TRBD1 (5 bases). The CDR3 covers 17 residues. Trimming took off 0 bases at V and 5 bases at J, with 20 bases between the two ends. The germline V gene encodes CDR1 SGHRS and CDR2 YFSETQ.

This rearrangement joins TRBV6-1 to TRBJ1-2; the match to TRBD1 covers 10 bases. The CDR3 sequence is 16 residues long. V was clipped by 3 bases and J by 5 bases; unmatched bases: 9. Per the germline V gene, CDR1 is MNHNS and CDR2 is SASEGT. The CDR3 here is CASSDYLSGQGYGYTF. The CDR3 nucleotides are TGTGCCAGCAGTGACTATTTGTCGGGACAGGGGTATGGCTACACCTTC.

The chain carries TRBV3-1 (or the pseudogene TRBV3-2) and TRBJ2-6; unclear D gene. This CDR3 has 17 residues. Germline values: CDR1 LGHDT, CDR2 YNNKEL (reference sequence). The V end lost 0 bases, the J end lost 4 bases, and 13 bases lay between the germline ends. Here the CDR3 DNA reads TGTGCCAGCAGCCAAGATCCGTACGGGTCCGGGGCCAACGTCCTGACTTTC. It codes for CASSQDPYGSGANVLTF.

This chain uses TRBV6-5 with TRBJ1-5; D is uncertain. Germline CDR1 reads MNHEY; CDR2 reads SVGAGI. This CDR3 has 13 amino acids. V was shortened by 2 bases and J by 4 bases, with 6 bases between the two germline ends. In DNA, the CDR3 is TGTGCCAGCAGTTACGAACAAAATCAGCCCCAGCATTTT. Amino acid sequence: CASSYEQNQPQHF.

The CDR3 spells CAWSFLGSQYNEQFF. CDR3 bases: TGTGCCTGGAGTTTCCTAGGGAGCCAATACAATGAGCAGTTCTTC. V gene TRBV30 combines with J gene TRBJ2-1; possible D gene TRBD2, 5 bases. The V gene's germline CDR1 is GTSNPN and CDR2 SVGIG (reference sequence). The length of the CDR3 is 15 residues. V was pared by 2 bases and J by 4 bases, with 15 bases between.

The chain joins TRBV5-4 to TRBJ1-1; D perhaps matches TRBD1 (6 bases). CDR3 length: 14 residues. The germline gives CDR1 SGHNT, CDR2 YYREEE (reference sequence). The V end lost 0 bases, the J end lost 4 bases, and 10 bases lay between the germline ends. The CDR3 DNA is TGTGCCAGCAGCTTGGGGGGGCTGGCCACTGAAGCTTTCTTT. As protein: CASSLGGLATEAFF.

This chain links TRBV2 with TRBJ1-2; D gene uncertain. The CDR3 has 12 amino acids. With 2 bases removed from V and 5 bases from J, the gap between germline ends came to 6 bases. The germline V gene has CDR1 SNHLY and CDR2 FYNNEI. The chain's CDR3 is CASSEREYGYTF. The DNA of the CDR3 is TGTGCCAGCAGTGAAAGAGAATATGGCTACACCTTC.

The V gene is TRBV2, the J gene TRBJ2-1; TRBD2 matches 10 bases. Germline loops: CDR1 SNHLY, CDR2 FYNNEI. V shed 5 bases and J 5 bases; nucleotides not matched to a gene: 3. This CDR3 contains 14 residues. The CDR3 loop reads CASSSGGANNEQFF. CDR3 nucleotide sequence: TGTGCCAGCAGTAGCGGGGGGGCCAACAATGAGCAGTTCTTC.

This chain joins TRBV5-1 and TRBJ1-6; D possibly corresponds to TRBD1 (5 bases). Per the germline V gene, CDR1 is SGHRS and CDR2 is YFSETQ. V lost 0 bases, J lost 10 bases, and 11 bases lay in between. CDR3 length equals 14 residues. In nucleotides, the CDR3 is TGCGCCAGCAGCTTGGAACAGGTTGGATCACCCCTCCACTTT. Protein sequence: CASSLEQVGSPLHF.

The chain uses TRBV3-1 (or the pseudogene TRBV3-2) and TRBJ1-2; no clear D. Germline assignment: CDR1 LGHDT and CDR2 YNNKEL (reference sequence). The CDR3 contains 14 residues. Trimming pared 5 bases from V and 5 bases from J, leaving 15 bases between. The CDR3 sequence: CASSSEGRVYGYTF. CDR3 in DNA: TGTGCCAGCAGCAGTGAGGGTCGAGTTTATGGCTACACCTTC.

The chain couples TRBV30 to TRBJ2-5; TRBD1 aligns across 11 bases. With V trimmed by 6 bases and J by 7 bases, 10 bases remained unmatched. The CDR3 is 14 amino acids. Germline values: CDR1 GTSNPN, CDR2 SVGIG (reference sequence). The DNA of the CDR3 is TGTGCCTGCCGTCCGGGACAGGGGGGAGGGACCCAGTACTTC. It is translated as CACRPGQGGGTQYF.

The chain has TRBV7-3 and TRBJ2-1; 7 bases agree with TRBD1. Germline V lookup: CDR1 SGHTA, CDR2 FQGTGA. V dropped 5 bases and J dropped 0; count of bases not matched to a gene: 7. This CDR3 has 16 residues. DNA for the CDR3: TGTGCCAGCAGCGCCCAGGGGGTGAGCTCCTACAATGAGCAGTTCTTC. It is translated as CASSAQGVSSYNEQFF.

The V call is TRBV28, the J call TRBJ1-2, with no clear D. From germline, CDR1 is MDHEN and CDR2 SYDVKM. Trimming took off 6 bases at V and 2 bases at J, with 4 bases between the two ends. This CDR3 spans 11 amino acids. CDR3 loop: CASSQNYGYTF. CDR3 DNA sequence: TGTGCCAGCAGCCAGAACTATGGCTACACCTTC.

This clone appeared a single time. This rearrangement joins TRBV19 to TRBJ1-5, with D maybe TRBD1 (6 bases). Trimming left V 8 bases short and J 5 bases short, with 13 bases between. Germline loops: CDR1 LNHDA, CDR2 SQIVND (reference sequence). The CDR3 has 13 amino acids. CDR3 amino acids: CASADRPHQPQHF. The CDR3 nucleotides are TGTGCCAGTGCCGACAGGCCCCATCAGCCCCAGCATTTT.

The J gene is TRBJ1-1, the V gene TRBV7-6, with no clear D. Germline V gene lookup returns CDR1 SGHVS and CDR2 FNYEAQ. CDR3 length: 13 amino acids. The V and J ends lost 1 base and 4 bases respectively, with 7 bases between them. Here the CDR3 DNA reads TGTGCCAGCAGCTTAGGAGGTCCCACTGAAGCTTTCTTT. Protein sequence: CASSLGGPTEAFF.

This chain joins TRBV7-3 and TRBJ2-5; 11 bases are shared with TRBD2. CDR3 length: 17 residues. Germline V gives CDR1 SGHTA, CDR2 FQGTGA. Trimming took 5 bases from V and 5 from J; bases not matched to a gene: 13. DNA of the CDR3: TGTGCCAGCAGCGCCAATAGCGGGGGGGTCAGGACGGAGACCCAGTACTTC. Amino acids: CASSANSGGVRTETQYF.

CDR3 amino acids: CATRLQGNTEAFF. The CDR3 DNA sequence: TGTGCCACCAGGCTACAGGGAAACACTGAAGCTTTCTTT. The chain uses TRBV24-1 and TRBJ1-1, with D perhaps matching TRBD1 (6 bases). This CDR3 comprises 13 residues. Per the germline V gene, CDR1 is KGHDR and CDR2 is SFDVKD. V lost 7 bases and J lost 2, with 10 bases in between.

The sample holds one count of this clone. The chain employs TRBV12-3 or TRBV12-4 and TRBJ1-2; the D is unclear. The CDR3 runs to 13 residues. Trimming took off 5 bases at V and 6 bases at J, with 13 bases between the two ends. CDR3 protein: CASSILVLDGYTF. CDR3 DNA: TGTGCCAGCAGTATCTTGGTTCTAGATGGCTACACCTTC.

CDR3 DNA sequence: TGTGCCAGCAGCCAAACTAGCGGGGGAGTCACAGATACGCAGTATTTT. It yields the protein CASSQTSGGVTDTQYF. The J gene is TRBJ2-3, the V gene TRBV28; TRBD2 matches at 11 bases. This CDR3 region has 16 residues. V shed 6 bases, J shed 2 bases, and the junction held 7 bases outside the gene matches. Germline V gene data show CDR1 as MDHEN and CDR2 as SYDVKM.

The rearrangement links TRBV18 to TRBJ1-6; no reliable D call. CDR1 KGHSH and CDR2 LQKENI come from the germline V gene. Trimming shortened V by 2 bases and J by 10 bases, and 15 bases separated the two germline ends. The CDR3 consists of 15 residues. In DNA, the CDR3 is TGTGCCAGCTCACCAAAAGGTGAAGGAGGGTCACCCCTCCACTTT. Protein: CASSPKGEGGSPLHF.

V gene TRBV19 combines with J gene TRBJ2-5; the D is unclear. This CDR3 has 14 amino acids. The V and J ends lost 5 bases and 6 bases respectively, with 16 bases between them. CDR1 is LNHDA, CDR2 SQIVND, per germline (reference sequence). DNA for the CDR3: TGTGCCAGTAGTGACGTGGGCTCTGTAAAGACCCAGTACTTC. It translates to CASSDVGSVKTQYF.

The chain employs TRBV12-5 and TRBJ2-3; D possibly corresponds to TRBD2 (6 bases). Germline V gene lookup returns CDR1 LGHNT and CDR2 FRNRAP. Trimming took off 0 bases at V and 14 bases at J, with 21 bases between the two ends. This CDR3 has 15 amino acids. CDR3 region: CASGLVSPAGYALYF. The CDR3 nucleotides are TGTGCTAGTGGTTTGGTAAGCCCCGCGGGATACGCATTGTATTTT.

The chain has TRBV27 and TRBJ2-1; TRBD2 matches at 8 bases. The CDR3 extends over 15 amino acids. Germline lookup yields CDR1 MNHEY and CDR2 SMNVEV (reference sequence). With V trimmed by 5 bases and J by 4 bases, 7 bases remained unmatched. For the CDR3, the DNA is TGTGCCAGCAGTATCAGCGGGGGCGCATACAATGAGCAGTTCTTC. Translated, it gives CASSISGGAYNEQFF.

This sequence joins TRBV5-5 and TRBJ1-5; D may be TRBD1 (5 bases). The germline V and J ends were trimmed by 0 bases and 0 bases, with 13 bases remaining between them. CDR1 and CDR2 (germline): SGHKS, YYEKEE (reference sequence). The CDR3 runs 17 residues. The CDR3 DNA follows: TGTGCCAGCAGCTTGGCAGACAGAACCTATAGCAATCAGCCCCAGCATTTT. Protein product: CASSLADRTYSNQPQHF. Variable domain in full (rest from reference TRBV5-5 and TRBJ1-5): DAGVTQSPTHLIKTRGQQVTLRCSPISGHKSVSWYQQVLGQGPQFIFQYYEKEERGRGNFPDRFSARQFPNYSSELNVNALLLGDSALYLCASSLADRTYSNQPQHFGDGTRLSIL.

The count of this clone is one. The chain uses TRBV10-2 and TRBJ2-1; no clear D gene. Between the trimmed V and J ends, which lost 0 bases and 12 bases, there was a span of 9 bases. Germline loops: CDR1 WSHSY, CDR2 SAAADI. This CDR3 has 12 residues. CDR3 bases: TGCGCCAGCAGTGAGTCGAGGCTGATGCAGTTCTTC. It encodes CASSESRLMQFF.